The clone carrying this TCR beta chain was seen many times. Its specificity is unknown. Exclusion criteria comprised uncontrolled infection, other autoimmune disease, pregnancy or lactation. This sample stems from a study of T cells in Graves' hyperthyroidism and ophthalmopathy. Germline V gene lookup returns CDR1 MDHEN and CDR2 SYDVKM. The CDR3 consists of 13 residues. V lost 1 base and J 14 bases, leaving 12 bases between the germline ends. TCR beta CDR3 regions were amplified from RNA transcripts. The TCR CDR3 was amplified in a first-round RT-PCR using the HTBI primer set. TCRdb ran MiXCR on the multiplex PCR reads and lists one entry per CDR3 protein. The sample holds 400,000 to 550,000 distinct CDR3 sequences, roughly an eighth seen once. General observations from the study: The model predicted ophthalmopathy a median approximately 6 months before onset.

The rearrangement joins TRBV28 to TRBJ1-6; no clear D gene. The sequencing input was blood. The source of this sequence is a woman in her late teens or twenties with Graves' hyperthyroidism. This chain's CDR3 is CASSLSGSRALHF. The CDR3 DNA sequence: TGTGCCAGCAGTTTATCCGGTAGCCGGGCCCTCCACTTT.